The TCR beta chain under discussion was sequenced for a study of identical twins. The germline CDR1 and CDR2 sequences are MNHEY and SMNVEV (reference sequence). V was pared by 2 bases and J by 5 bases, with 13 bases between. The CDR3 is made up of 15 amino acids. Regarding the study as a whole: While abundant cord blood beta clonotypes carried fewer insertions, memory repertoires showed no such pattern.

Details on this clonotype: The antigen remains unidentified.

A single record per CDR3 protein comes from TCRdb applying MiXCR to the 5' RACE reads. The sample records about 1.7 million distinct CDR3 sequences, about 31% being singletons. The chain employs TRBV27 and TRBJ1-5, with D hard to call. The clonotype originates from a newborn girl in good health. Specimen: cord blood. DNA of the CDR3: TGTGCCAGCAGTTTACGTCGCACCCTGGATCAGCCCCAGCATTTT. Amino acid sequence: CASSLRRTLDQPQHF.